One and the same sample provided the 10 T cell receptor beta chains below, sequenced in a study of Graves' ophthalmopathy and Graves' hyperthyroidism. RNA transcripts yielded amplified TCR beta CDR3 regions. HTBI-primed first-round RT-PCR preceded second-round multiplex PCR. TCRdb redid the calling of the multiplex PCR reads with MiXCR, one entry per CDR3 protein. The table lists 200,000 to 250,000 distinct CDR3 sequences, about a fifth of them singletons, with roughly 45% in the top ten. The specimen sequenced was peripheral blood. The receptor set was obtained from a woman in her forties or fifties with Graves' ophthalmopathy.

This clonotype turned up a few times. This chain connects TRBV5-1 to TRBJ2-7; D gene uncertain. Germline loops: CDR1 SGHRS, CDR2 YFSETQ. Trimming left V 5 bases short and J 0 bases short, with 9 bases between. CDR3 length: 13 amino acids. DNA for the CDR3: TGCGCCAGCAGTCCGGTGAGCTCCTACGAGCAGTACTTC. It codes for CASSPVSSYEQYF.

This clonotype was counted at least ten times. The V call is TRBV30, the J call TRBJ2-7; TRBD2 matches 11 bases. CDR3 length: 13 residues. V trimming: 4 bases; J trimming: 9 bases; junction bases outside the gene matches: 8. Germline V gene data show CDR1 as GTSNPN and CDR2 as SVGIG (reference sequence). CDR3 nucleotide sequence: TGTGCCTGGATGGGGACTAGCGGAGGAGGGCAGTACTTC. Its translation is CAWMGTSGGGQYF.

CDR3 residues: CASRSLRDRGNGYTF. The CDR3 nucleotides are TGTGCCAGCAGATCCCTCCGGGACAGGGGTAATGGCTACACCTTC. The chain uses TRBV27 and TRBJ1-2; 10 bases match TRBD1. Germline V lookup: CDR1 MNHEY, CDR2 SMNVEV (reference sequence). The CDR3 extends over 15 amino acids. Trimming at V came to 6 bases and at J to 6 bases, leaving 10 bases not matched to a gene.

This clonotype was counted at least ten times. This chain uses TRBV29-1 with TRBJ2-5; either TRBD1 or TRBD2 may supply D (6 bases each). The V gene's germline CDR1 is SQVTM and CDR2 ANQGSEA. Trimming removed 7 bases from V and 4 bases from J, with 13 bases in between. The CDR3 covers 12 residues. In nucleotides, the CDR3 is TGCAGCGCCCGAAGGGGGGTAGAGACCCAGTACTTC. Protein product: CSARRGVETQYF.

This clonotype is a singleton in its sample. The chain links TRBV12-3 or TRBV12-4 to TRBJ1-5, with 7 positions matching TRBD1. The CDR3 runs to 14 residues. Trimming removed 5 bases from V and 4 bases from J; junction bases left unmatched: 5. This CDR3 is CASSPPGQNQPQHF. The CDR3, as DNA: TGTGCCAGCAGTCCTCCGGGACAGAATCAGCCCCAGCATTTT.

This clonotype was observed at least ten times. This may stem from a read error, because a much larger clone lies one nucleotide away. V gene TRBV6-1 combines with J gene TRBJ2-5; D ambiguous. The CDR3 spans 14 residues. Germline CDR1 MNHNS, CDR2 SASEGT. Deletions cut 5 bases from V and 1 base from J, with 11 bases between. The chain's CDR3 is CASSLRIPQETQYF. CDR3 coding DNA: TGTGCCAGCAGTCTCAGGATCCCCCAAGAGACCCAGTACTTC.

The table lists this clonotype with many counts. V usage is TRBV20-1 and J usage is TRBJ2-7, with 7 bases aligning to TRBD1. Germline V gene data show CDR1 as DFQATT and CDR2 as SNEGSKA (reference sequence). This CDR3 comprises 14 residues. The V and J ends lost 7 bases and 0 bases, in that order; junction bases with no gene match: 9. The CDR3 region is CSVPGQSYSYEQYF. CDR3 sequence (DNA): TGCAGTGTTCCGGGACAGTCATACTCCTACGAGCAGTACTTC.

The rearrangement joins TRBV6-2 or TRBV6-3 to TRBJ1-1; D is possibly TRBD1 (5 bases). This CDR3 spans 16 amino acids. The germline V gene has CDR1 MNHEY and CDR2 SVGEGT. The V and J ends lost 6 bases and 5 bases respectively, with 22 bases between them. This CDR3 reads CASRPTTGAGRTEAFF. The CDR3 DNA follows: TGTGCCAGCAGGCCCACAACCGGGGCCGGGAGGACTGAAGCTTTCTTT.

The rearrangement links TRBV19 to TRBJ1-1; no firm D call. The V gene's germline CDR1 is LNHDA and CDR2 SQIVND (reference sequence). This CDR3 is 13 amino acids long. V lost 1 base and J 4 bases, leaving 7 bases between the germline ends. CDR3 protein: CASSIVSSTEAFF. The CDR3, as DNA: TGTGCCAGTAGTATAGTTTCCAGCACTGAAGCTTTCTTT.

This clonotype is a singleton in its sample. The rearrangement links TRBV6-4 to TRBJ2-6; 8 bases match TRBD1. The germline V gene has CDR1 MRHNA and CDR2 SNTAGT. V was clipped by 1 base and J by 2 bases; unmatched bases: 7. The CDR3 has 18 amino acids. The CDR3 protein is CASSDFPTGAAGANVLTF. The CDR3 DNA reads TGTGCCAGCAGTGACTTTCCGACAGGGGCAGCTGGGGCCAACGTCCTGACTTTC.